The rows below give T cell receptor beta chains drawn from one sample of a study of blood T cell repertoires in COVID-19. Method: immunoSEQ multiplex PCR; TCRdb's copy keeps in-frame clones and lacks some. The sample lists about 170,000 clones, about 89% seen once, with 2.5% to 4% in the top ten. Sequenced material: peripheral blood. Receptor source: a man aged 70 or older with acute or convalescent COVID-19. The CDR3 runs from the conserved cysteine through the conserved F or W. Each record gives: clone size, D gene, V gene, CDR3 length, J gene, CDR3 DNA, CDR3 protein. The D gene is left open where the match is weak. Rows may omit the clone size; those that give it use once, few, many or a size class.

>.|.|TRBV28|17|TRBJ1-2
TGTGCCAGCAGTTCTGGGACAACCGTTGGCCCTTCCTATGGCTACACCTTC
CASSSGTTVGPSYGYTF
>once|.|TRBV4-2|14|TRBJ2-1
TGTGCCAGCAGCCCCCTGATGCGGGACAATGAGCAGTTCTTC
CASSPLMRDNEQFF
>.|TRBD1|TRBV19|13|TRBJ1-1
TGTGCCAGTAGTAGCTACAGGGGCGGACAAGCTTTCTTT
CASSSYRGGQAFF
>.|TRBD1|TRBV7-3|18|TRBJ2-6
TGTGCCAGCAGGGCAGGGGGCTGGGTGTCCCCTGGGGCCAACGTCCTGACTTTC
CASRAGGWVSPGANVLTF
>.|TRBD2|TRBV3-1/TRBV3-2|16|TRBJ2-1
TGTGCCAGCAGCCAACTAACTAGCGGGTCTAGCAATGAGCAGTTCTTC
CASSQLTSGSSNEQFF
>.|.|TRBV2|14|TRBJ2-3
TGTGCCAGCAAGGAAAACAGGGGCACAGATACGCAGTATTTT
CASKENRGTDTQYF
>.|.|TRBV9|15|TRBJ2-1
TGTGCCAGCAGCGTAGCGGGACAACACTACAATGAGCAGTTCTTC
CASSVAGQHYNEQFF
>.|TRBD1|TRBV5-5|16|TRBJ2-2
TGTGCCAGCAGCGTACAGGGGTTTGCAAACACCGGGGAGCTGTTTTTT
CASSVQGFANTGELFF
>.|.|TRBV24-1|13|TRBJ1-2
TGTGCCACCAGTGAGTCTGGGCTCTATGGCTACACCTTC
CATSESGLYGYTF
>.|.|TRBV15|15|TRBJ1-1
TGTGCCACCAGCAGAGGACACACAGTGAACACTGAAGCTTTCTTT
CATSRGHTVNTEAFF
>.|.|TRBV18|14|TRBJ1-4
TGTGCCAGCTCCCTTTCGGCCTGGGCTGAAAAACTGTTTTTT
CASSLSAWAEKLFF
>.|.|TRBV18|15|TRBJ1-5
TGTGCCAGCTCACAGAACTCATATAGCAATCAGCCCCAGCATTTT
CASSQNSYSNQPQHF
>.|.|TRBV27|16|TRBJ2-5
TGTGCCAGCAGCAGCCCCCTCAGAGGGTTGCAAGAGACCCAGTACTTC
CASSSPLRGLQETQYF
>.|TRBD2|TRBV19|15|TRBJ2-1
TGTGCCAGTATCGGTGGGCCGGGACTAGCCTCCGAGCAGTTCTTC
CASIGGPGLASEQFF
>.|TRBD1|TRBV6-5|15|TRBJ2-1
TGTGCCAGCAGCAGGGACAGGGTGGGGTACAATGAGCAGTTCTTC
CASSRDRVGYNEQFF
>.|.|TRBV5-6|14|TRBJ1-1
TGTGCCAGCAGCTTGAATGGAGCGAACACTGAAGCTTTCTTT
CASSLNGANTEAFF
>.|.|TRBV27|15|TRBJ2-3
TGTGCCAGCAGTTTTACCTCCGGGGGAGCAGATACGCAGTATTTT
CASSFTSGGADTQYF
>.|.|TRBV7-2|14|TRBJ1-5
TGTGCCAGCAGCACCCAAGTCTACGATCAGCCCCAGCATTTT
CASSTQVYDQPQHF
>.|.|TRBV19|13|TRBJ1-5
TGTGCCAGTAGGCGGCAGGGGACTCAGCCCCAGCATTTT
CASRRQGTQPQHF
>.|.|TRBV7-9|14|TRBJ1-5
TGTGCCAGCAGCTTACTGGGGGGAGGGCAGCCCCAGCATTTT
CASSLLGGGQPQHF
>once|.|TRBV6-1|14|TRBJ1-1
TGTGCCAGCAGTGAACACCGGGTGAACACTGAAGCTTTCTTT
CASSEHRVNTEAFF
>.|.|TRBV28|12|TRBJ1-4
TGTGCCAGCAGTCAGGGGCCGGAAAAACTGTTTTTT
CASSQGPEKLFF
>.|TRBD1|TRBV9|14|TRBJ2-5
TGTGCCAGCAGCCCAGGGGGCAGCCAAGAGACCCAGTACTTC
CASSPGGSQETQYF
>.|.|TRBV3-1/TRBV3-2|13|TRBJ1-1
TGTGCCAGCAGCCTTCAGGGGAACACTGAAGCTTTCTTT
CASSLQGNTEAFF
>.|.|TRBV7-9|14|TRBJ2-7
TGTGCCAGCAGCTTCAGGTTTGGCTCCTACGAGCAGTACTTC
CASSFRFGSYEQYF
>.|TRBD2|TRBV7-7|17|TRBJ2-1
TGTGCTAGCAGCCCTTTAGCGGGATCGAGCTCCTACAATGAGCAGTTCTTC
CASSPLAGSSSYNEQFF
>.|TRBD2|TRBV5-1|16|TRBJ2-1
TGCGCCAGCAGCATGTTTATAGCGGGAGGGTACAATGAGCAGTTCTTC
CASSMFIAGGYNEQFF
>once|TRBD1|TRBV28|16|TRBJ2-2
TGTGCCAGCAATTCTCCGGGACAGGGGTACTCCGGGGAGCTGTTTTTT
CASNSPGQGYSGELFF
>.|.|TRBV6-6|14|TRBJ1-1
TGTGCCAGCAGTTACTCGGAGGGCAACACTGAAGCTTTCTTT
CASSYSEGNTEAFF
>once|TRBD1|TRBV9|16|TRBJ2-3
TGTGCCAGCAGCGTTACAGGGACAGGGGCCACAGATACGCAGTATTTT
CASSVTGTGATDTQYF
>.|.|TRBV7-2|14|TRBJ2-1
TGTGCCAGCAGCTTAGTGGGACTGGTTTCGGAGCAGTTCTTC
CASSLVGLVSEQFF
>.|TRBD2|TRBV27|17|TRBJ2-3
TGTGCCAGCAGTTTCCAGCGGGAGGGCCGGTTCACAGATACGCAGTATTTT
CASSFQREGRFTDTQYF
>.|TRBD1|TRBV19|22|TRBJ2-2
TGTGCCAGTAGTGACAGGGGGCAGTGGACTAGCTCGGAGGGCGAATCCACCGGGGAGCTGTTTTTT
CASSDRGQWTSSEGESTGELFF
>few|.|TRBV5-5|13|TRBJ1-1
TGTGCCAGCAGCTTGGGCGCGAACACTGAAGCTTTCTTT
CASSLGANTEAFF
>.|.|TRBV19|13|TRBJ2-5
TGTGCCAGTAGTATACAGGACCAAGAGACCCAGTACTTC
CASSIQDQETQYF
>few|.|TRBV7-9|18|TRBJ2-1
TGTGCCAGCAGTTCTAACAATTACGGTCAGGGTCCCTACAATGAGCAGTTCTTC
CASSSNNYGQGPYNEQFF
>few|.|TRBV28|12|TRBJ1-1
TGTGCCAGCAGTTTAGGGAGTGGGGAAGCTTTCTTT
CASSLGSGEAFF
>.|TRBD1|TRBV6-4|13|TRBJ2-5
TGTGCCAGCAGTGACCGACAGGGAGAGACCCAGTACTTC
CASSDRQGETQYF
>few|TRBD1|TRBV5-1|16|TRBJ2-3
TGCGCCAGCAGCCCCGGGACAGGGTCCCGCACAGATACGCAGTATTTT
CASSPGTGSRTDTQYF
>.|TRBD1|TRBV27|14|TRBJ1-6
TGTGCCAGCAAATGGGACAGGGGGCAATCACCCCTCCACTTT
CASKWDRGQSPLHF
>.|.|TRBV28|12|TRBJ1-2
TGTGCCAGCAGTTTAGACTCTTATGGCTACACCTTC
CASSLDSYGYTF
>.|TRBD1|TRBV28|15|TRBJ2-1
TGTGCCAGCAGTTCTCCGGGACAGGGTATCAATGAGCAGTTCTTC
CASSSPGQGINEQFF
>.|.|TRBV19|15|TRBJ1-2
TGTGCCAGTAGTATTGCCCAGGGCCGTTTGGATGGCTACACCTTC
CASSIAQGRLDGYTF
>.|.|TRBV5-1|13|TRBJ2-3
TGCGCCAGCAGGAAACCGGGAGCAGATACGCAGTATTTT
CASRKPGADTQYF
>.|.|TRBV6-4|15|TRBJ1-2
TGTGCCAGCTCTCGGGCGGCAGGAGGCAACTATGGCTACACCTTC
CASSRAAGGNYGYTF
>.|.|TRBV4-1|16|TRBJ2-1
TGCGCCAGCAGCCAATTCCCCACTACTACCTACAATGAGCAGTTCTTC
CASSQFPTTTYNEQFF
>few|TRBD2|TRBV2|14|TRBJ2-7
TGTGCCAGCCAATCAGCGGGAGGCCCCTACGAGCAGTACTTC
CASQSAGGPYEQYF
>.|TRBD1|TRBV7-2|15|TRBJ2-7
TGTGCCAGCAGCCTGCGGACAGGGGACTCCTACGAGCAGTACTTC
CASSLRTGDSYEQYF
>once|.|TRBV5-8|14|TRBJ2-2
TGTGCCAGCAGCTTGATTTTCTCTAGGGGGGAGCTGTTTTTT
CASSLIFSRGELFF
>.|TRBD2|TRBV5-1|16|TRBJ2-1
TGCGCCAGCAGCCTAACCGGGACTAGCGGGTTGGATGAGCAGTTCTTC
CASSLTGTSGLDEQFF
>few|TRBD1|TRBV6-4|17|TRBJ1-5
TGTGCCAGCAGTGCCCCGGGACAGCTCGAAGGCAATCAGCCCCAGCATTTT
CASSAPGQLEGNQPQHF
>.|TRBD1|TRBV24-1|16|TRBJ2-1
TGTGCCACCAGTGATTCGGGGACAGGGATTTACCATGAGCAGTTCTTC
CATSDSGTGIYHEQFF
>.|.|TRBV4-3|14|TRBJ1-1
TGCGCCAGCAGCCTGACAGTTATGAACACTGAAGCTTTCTTT
CASSLTVMNTEAFF
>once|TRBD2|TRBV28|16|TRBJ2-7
TGTGCCAGCAGATCTGGGCTAGCGGGAACCTTCTACGAGCAGTACTTC
CASRSGLAGTFYEQYF
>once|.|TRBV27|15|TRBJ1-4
TGTGCCAGCAAGGTCCGGGGGGCAGTTGATGAAAAACTGTTTTTT
CASKVRGAVDEKLFF